A single sample gave rise to the 14 T cell receptor beta chains below, sequenced in a study of blood T cell repertoires in COVID-19. The method was immunoSEQ multiplex PCR; TCRdb's version includes in-frame clones alone and lacks a portion of them. The profile shows some 360,000 clones, around nine tenths of them singletons. Sequencing was carried out using PBMCs or T cells enriched from blood (not recorded which). These receptors were collected from a woman in her twenties or thirties who had been exposed to COVID-19.

The chain is built from TRBV28 and TRBJ2-5, with D maybe TRBD2 (6 bases). V was trimmed by 9 bases and J by 5 bases, leaving 10 bases between them. Germline CDR1 and CDR2: MDHEN and SYDVKM. The length of the CDR3 is 11 residues. CDR3 amino acids: CASGGVETQYF. CDR3 coding DNA: TGTGCCAGTGGCGGGGTGGAGACCCAGTACTTC.

The chain carries TRBV7-2 and TRBJ2-5, with TRBD2 matching over 12 bases. CDR3 size: 17 residues. Per germline, CDR1 SGHTA and CDR2 FQGNSA. Losses at the gene ends were 1 base for V and 1 base for J; bases not matched to a gene: 4. The CDR3 DNA sequence: TGTGCCAGCAGCTTAGTGGCTAGCGGGAGGGGCCAAGAGACCCAGTACTTC. The encoded protein is CASSLVASGRGQETQYF.

V gene TRBV5-1 combines with J gene TRBJ2-7; 7 bases line up with TRBD1. The CDR3 covers 12 residues. The germline V gene has CDR1 SGHRS and CDR2 YFSETQ. Unmatched junction bases numbered 7, after V lost 4 bases and J lost 9 bases. The CDR3 here is CASSLDRLGQYF. In DNA, the CDR3 is TGCGCCAGCAGCCTGGACAGGTTGGGGCAGTACTTC. Full variable domain (remainder filled in from reference TRBV5-1 and TRBJ2-7): KAGVTQTPRYLIKTRGQQVTLSCSPISGHRSVSWYQQTPGQGLQFLFEYFSETQRNKGNFPGRFSGRQFSNSRSEMNVSTLELGDSALYLCASSLDRLGQYFGPGTRLTVT.

In its sample, this clone was seen once. The chain carries TRBV10-3 and TRBJ2-2; 8 bases line up with TRBD2. Germline lookup yields CDR1 ENHRY and CDR2 SYGVKD. CDR3 length: 15 residues. Losses at the gene ends were 10 bases for V and 3 bases for J; bases not matched to a gene: 10. The DNA for the CDR3 is TGTGCCACCCGAGATAGCGGGATGTACACCGGGGAGCTGTTTTTT. Amino acids: CATRDSGMYTGELFF.

J is TRBJ1-2 and V is TRBV30, with 12 positions matching TRBD1. CDR3 length: 15 amino acids. V shed 8 bases and J 4 bases; nucleotides not matched to a gene: 11. Germline V gives CDR1 GTSNPN, CDR2 SVGIG (reference sequence). The CDR3 bases are TGTGCCAGATCCGGGACAGGGGGCTTTTCCTATGGCTACACCTTC. Residues: CARSGTGGFSYGYTF. Full variable domain (outside the CDR3, taken from reference TRBV30 and TRBJ1-2): SQTIHQWPATLVQPVGSPLSLECTVEGTSNPNLYWYRQAAGRGLQLLFYSVGIGQISSEVPQNLSASRPQDRQFILSSKKLLLSDSGFYLCARSGTGGFSYGYTFGSGTRLTVV.

This chain uses TRBV21-1 with TRBJ2-1; no DNA check was done on the table's D call, TRBD1. TRBV21-1 is a pseudogene locus. CDR3 size: 17 residues. The chain's CDR3 is CASSTKGQGPHYNEQFF. The CDR3 DNA reads as TGTGCCAGCAGCACGAAGGGACAGGGTCCCCACTACAATGAGCAGTTCTTC.

This sequence joins TRBV28 and TRBJ2-2; D is ambiguous. V lost 3 bases, J lost 6 bases, and 14 bases lay in between. The CDR3 loop spans 15 amino acids. CDR1 and CDR2 from the germline V gene are MDHEN and SYDVKM. CDR3 coding DNA: TGTGCCAGCAGTTTGGAGCTAGTTGTCCCCGGGGAGCTGTTTTTT. This translates into CASSLELVVPGELFF.

The rearrangement links TRBV6-5 to TRBJ1-1; D perhaps matches TRBD1 (6 bases). Germline V gives CDR1 MNHEY, CDR2 SVGAGI. The CDR3 totals 12 residues. The V gene lost 6 bases and the J gene lost 2 bases, with 7 bases spanning the gap. CDR3 protein: CASRDSNTEAFF. The CDR3 nucleotides are TGTGCCAGCAGGGACAGTAACACTGAAGCTTTCTTT.

With regard to this clone: One end of the junction varies from germline; a read error may be responsible. The CDR3: CASSLGAGGTLGF. The CDR3, as DNA: TGTGCCAGCAGCTTAGGGGCAGGGGGCACGCTCGGCTTC. This chain joins TRBV7-8 and TRBJ1-2, with 8 bases lining up with TRBD1. Looked up from germline, CDR1 is SGHVS and CDR2 is FQNEAQ. The CDR3 consists of 13 residues.

A note on this clone: At one boundary the junction diverges from the germline segment, which might be a read error. V gene TRBV6-5 combines with J gene TRBJ2-2, with a possible D match to TRBD1 (6 bases). The CDR3 is 15 residues long. CDR1 and CDR2 (germline): MNHEY, SVGAGI. The chain's CDR3 is CASRIQTGNAGELFF. In DNA, the CDR3 is TGTGCCAGCAGAATACAAACAGGGAACGCCGGGGAGCTGTTTTTT.

The CDR3 DNA reads as TGTGCCAGTAGGGACAGGAGCACAGATACGCAGTATTTT. Encoded protein: CASRDRSTDTQYF. The rearrangement joins TRBV19 to TRBJ2-3, with 7 bases matching TRBD1. V lost 6 bases and J lost 0; bases outside the gene matches: 0. CDR1 is LNHDA, CDR2 SQIVND, per germline (reference sequence). CDR3 length: 13 amino acids.

This rearrangement joins TRBV28 to TRBJ2-1; possible D gene TRBD2, 5 bases. This CDR3 has 11 residues. Germline V gives CDR1 MDHEN, CDR2 SYDVKM. V lost 4 bases to trimming and J lost 16 bases, with 14 bases between them. CDR3 in amino acids: CASSYQVEEFF. CDR3 DNA: TGTGCCAGCAGTTACCAGGTGGAGGAATTCTTC.

The sample holds a few counts of this clone. The chain joins TRBV5-1 to TRBJ2-1; 7 bases agree with TRBD1. After removal of 4 bases from V and 6 bases from J, the junction contained 4 bases not matched to a gene. This CDR3 has 13 residues. The germline V gene encodes CDR1 SGHRS and CDR2 YFSETQ. CDR3 in amino acids: CASSPGTVNEQFF. The CDR3 coding sequence is TGCGCCAGCAGCCCGGGGACAGTCAATGAGCAGTTCTTC. Full variable domain (remainder filled in from reference TRBV5-1 and TRBJ2-1): KAGVTQTPRYLIKTRGQQVTLSCSPISGHRSVSWYQQTPGQGLQFLFEYFSETQRNKGNFPGRFSGRQFSNSRSEMNVSTLELGDSALYLCASSPGTVNEQFFGPGTRLTVL.

This chain joins TRBV7-9 and TRBJ1-6; no clear D gene. The V gene's germline CDR1 is SEHNR and CDR2 FQNEAQ (reference sequence). The CDR3 has 12 residues. The V end lost 4 bases, the J end lost 10 bases, and 8 bases lay between the germline ends. This chain's CDR3 is CASSSQLSPLHF. The CDR3 DNA is TGTGCCAGCAGCTCCCAGTTGTCACCCCTCCACTTT.